This T cell receptor beta chain was recorded in a study of T-cell memory formation after mild COVID-19. As for the study in general: Across donors, TCR clusters were largely donor specific. General study findings and limits: Day 15 to 85 contractors were CD4/CD8 balanced; later expanders leaned CD4+. Unconfirmed was the SARS-CoV-2 specificity of second-wave clones that peaked on day 37.

As concerns this clonotype: What it binds is unknown.

Constant-segment primers served in 5'RACE that generated TCR alpha and TCR beta cDNA libraries bearing sample barcodes and UMIs. One entry per CDR3 protein results from TCRdb running MiXCR on the 5' RACE reads. The sample lists some 300,000 distinct CDR3 sequences; 20% to 25% were seen once. V was shortened by 4 bases and J by 3 bases, with 17 bases between the two germline ends. The germline CDR1 and CDR2 sequences are SEHNR and FQNEAQ (reference sequence). The CDR3 sequence is 16 residues long. The TCR was taken from a man aged 18 to 35 who had mild COVID-19 (a few samples of this study predate the infection). Cell type and time point are not known. J is TRBJ2-3 and V is TRBV7-9; D remains unclear. Source material: PBMCs or a T cell subset sorted from them (not recorded which). As DNA, the CDR3 is TGTGCCAGCAGCTCGCTCGTACAAGAAGGGACAGATACGCAGTATTTT. This sequence encodes CASSSLVQEGTDTQYF.